This T cell receptor beta chain was captured by sequencing in a study of shared clonotypes between healthy human individuals. V lost 4 bases and J lost 0, with 9 bases in between. Germline values: CDR1 GTSNPN, CDR2 SVGIG (reference sequence). This CDR3 contains 13 residues. With respect to this clone: This same CDR3 is encoded by further DNA sequences in the sample.

The data were produced by immunoSEQ multiplex PCR, yet TCRdb's version contains in-frame clones alone and is incomplete. Of around 2,000,000 clones in the sample, about 93% were seen once. Terminally differentiated effector memory CD45RA+ cells were excluded by CCR7 positive selection of CD45RO-negative cells. Everyone who donated was a Caucasian adult who lived in Nashville, Tennessee. The gene calls are TRBV30 and TRBJ1-1; D call uncertain. The source of this sequence is a man aged 18 to 30 in good health. Some clones in this sample may be carry-over from other donors' samples. Specimen: naive CD8+ T cells from PBMCs. CDR3 in amino acids: CAWNGGMNTEAFF. CDR3 bases: TGTGCCTGGAATGGAGGGATGAACACTGAAGCTTTCTTT. Based on the CDR3 plus reference TRBV30 and TRBJ1-1, the full variable domain is SQTIHQWPATLVQPVGSPLSLECTVEGTSNPNLYWYRQAAGRGLQLLFYSVGIGQISSEVPQNLSASRPQDRQFILSSKKLLLSDSGFYLCAWNGGMNTEAFFGQGTRLTVV.